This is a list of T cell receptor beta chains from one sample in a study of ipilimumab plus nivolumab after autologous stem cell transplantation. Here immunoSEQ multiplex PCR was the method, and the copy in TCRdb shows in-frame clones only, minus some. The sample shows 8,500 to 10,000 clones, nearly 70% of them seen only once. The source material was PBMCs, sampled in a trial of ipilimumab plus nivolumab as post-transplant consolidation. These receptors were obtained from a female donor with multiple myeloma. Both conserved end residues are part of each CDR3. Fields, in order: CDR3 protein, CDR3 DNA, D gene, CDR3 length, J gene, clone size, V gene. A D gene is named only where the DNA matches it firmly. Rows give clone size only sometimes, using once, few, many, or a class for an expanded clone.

CDR3aa: CASSSGTEGEKLFF
CDR3nt: TGTGCCAGCAGCTCCGGGACAGAGGGTGAAAAACTGTTTTTT
d_gene: TRBD1
len: 14
j_gene: TRBJ1-4
abundance: .
v_gene: TRBV6-5

CDR3aa: CASSYPIGTGGTEAFF
CDR3nt: TGTGCCAGCAGTTACCCTATCGGGACAGGGGGCACTGAAGCTTTCTTT
d_gene: TRBD1
len: 16
j_gene: TRBJ1-1
abundance: .
v_gene: TRBV6-6

CDR3aa: CAWSLEGLGRDGYTF
CDR3nt: TGTGCCTGGAGTTTGGAGGGCTTGGGGCGGGATGGCTACACCTTC
d_gene: .
len: 15
j_gene: TRBJ1-2
abundance: .
v_gene: TRBV30

CDR3aa: CASSVGAGGLYNEQFF
CDR3nt: TGTGCCAGCAGCGTGGGTGCGGGAGGGCTATACAATGAGCAGTTCTTC
d_gene: TRBD2
len: 16
j_gene: TRBJ2-1
abundance: .
v_gene: TRBV9

CDR3aa: CASRFGPDRVYEQYF
CDR3nt: TGTGCCAGCAGATTTGGGCCTGACAGGGTCTACGAGCAGTACTTC
d_gene: TRBD1
len: 15
j_gene: TRBJ2-7
abundance: .
v_gene: TRBV28

CDR3aa: CASSLLPPAYLSYEQYF
CDR3nt: TGTGCCAGCAGTTTATTGCCCCCTGCCTACCTTAGTTACGAGCAGTACTTC
d_gene: .
len: 17
j_gene: TRBJ2-7
abundance: once
v_gene: TRBV27

CDR3aa: CASSFGPGNEQYF
CDR3nt: TGTGCCAGCAGCTTCGGACCCGGTAACGAGCAGTACTTC
d_gene: .
len: 13
j_gene: TRBJ2-7
abundance: .
v_gene: TRBV11-3

CDR3aa: CASSLLLTGELFF
CDR3nt: TGTGCCAGCAGCTTATTATTGACCGGGGAGCTGTTTTTT
d_gene: .
len: 13
j_gene: TRBJ2-2
abundance: .
v_gene: TRBV11-2

CDR3aa: CASSYDRGPYNEQFF
CDR3nt: TGTGCCAGCAGTTACGACAGGGGGCCTTACAATGAGCAGTTCTTC
d_gene: TRBD1
len: 15
j_gene: TRBJ2-1
abundance: .
v_gene: TRBV5-4

CDR3aa: CASSPSGRSDTQYF
CDR3nt: TGTGCCAGCAGTCCTAGCGGGAGATCAGATACGCAGTATTTT
d_gene: TRBD2
len: 14
j_gene: TRBJ2-3
abundance: .
v_gene: TRBV6-5

CDR3aa: CASSRLGRLVTDTQYF
CDR3nt: TGTGCCAGCAGCCGCTTGGGCAGACTAGTCACAGATACGCAGTATTTT
d_gene: .
len: 16
j_gene: TRBJ2-3
abundance: medium-sized
v_gene: TRBV28

CDR3aa: CASSSGLNNQPQHF
CDR3nt: TGTGCCAGCAGCTCGGGACTGAACAATCAGCCCCAGCATTTT
d_gene: .
len: 14
j_gene: TRBJ1-5
abundance: .
v_gene: TRBV11-3

CDR3aa: CASRKGGTEAFF
CDR3nt: TGTGCCAGTAGAAAGGGGGGCACTGAAGCTTTCTTT
d_gene: .
len: 12
j_gene: TRBJ1-1
abundance: few
v_gene: TRBV19

CDR3aa: CASSLAGLTYEQYF
CDR3nt: TGTGCCAGCAGCTTGGCGGGGTTGACCTACGAGCAGTACTTC
d_gene: .
len: 14
j_gene: TRBJ2-7
abundance: .
v_gene: TRBV5-6

CDR3aa: CASSAGNWGSNTDTQYF
CDR3nt: TGTGCCAGCAGTGCGGGGAATTGGGGGAGTAACACAGATACGCAGTATTTT
d_gene: .
len: 17
j_gene: TRBJ2-3
abundance: .
v_gene: TRBV2

CDR3aa: CASSTRQDLDTQYF
CDR3nt: TGTGCCAGCAGCACACGACAGGATTTAGATACGCAGTATTTT
d_gene: .
len: 14
j_gene: TRBJ2-3
abundance: .
v_gene: TRBV11-3

CDR3aa: CASTERGGDDQPQHF
CDR3nt: TGCGCCAGCACCGAGAGGGGGGGGGATGATCAGCCCCAGCATTTT
d_gene: .
len: 15
j_gene: TRBJ1-5
abundance: .
v_gene: TRBV10-2

CDR3aa: CASSKASGFLEQYF
CDR3nt: TGTGCCAGTAGTAAGGCTAGCGGGTTCTTGGAGCAGTACTTC
d_gene: TRBD2
len: 14
j_gene: TRBJ2-7
abundance: .
v_gene: TRBV19

CDR3aa: CASSYKDGGTDTQYF
CDR3nt: TGTGCCAGCAGTTATAAGGACGGCGGCACAGATACGCAGTATTTT
d_gene: .
len: 15
j_gene: TRBJ2-3
abundance: .
v_gene: TRBV6-6

CDR3aa: CASSSTQKSITYEQYF
CDR3nt: TGTGCCAGCAGCTCCACCCAGAAAAGTATCACCTACGAGCAGTACTTC
d_gene: .
len: 16
j_gene: TRBJ2-7
abundance: .
v_gene: TRBV7-9

CDR3aa: CASSYSATGAQPQHF
CDR3nt: TGTGCCAGCAGTTACTCCGCCACAGGGGCCCAGCCCCAGCATTTT
d_gene: TRBD1
len: 15
j_gene: TRBJ1-5
abundance: .
v_gene: TRBV6-6

CDR3aa: CASSTETGALHF
CDR3nt: TGTGCCAGCAGTACCGAGACGGGGGCCCTCCACTTT
d_gene: .
len: 12
j_gene: TRBJ1-6
abundance: .
v_gene: TRBV28

CDR3aa: CASSPWGNYGYTF
CDR3nt: TGTGCCAGTAGCCCCTGGGGGAACTATGGCTACACCTTC
d_gene: .
len: 13
j_gene: TRBJ1-2
abundance: .
v_gene: TRBV19

CDR3aa: CATELGGTVNEQYF
CDR3nt: TGTGCCACCGAATTGGGAGGAACGGTGAACGAGCAGTACTTC
d_gene: .
len: 14
j_gene: TRBJ2-7
abundance: few
v_gene: TRBV10-3

CDR3aa: CASSPNGRGNQPQHF
CDR3nt: TGTGCCAGCAGCCCTAACGGGAGAGGCAATCAGCCCCAGCATTTT
d_gene: .
len: 15
j_gene: TRBJ1-5
abundance: .
v_gene: TRBV11-2

CDR3aa: CASSYDRTDEQYF
CDR3nt: TGTGCCAGTAGTTACGACAGGACCGACGAGCAGTACTTC
d_gene: .
len: 13
j_gene: TRBJ2-7
abundance: .
v_gene: TRBV19

CDR3aa: CASSIEGRTGAFF
CDR3nt: TGTGCCAGTAGTATAGAGGGAAGGACAGGAGCTTTCTTT
d_gene: TRBD1
len: 13
j_gene: TRBJ1-1
abundance: few
v_gene: TRBV19

CDR3aa: CASSELSYEQYF
CDR3nt: TGTGCCAGCAGTGAACTGAGTTACGAGCAGTACTTC
d_gene: .
len: 12
j_gene: TRBJ2-7
abundance: .
v_gene: TRBV27

CDR3aa: CASSLSSGGGETQYF
CDR3nt: TGTGCCAGCAGCTTAAGTTCGGGTGGAGGGGAGACCCAGTACTTC
d_gene: .
len: 15
j_gene: TRBJ2-5
abundance: .
v_gene: TRBV11-2

CDR3aa: CASSLTARRIGEAFF
CDR3nt: TGTGCCAGCAGTTTAACCGCCAGGAGGATAGGTGAAGCTTTCTTT
d_gene: .
len: 15
j_gene: TRBJ1-1
abundance: .
v_gene: TRBV27

CDR3aa: CASSISLAGGPGQETQYF
CDR3nt: TGTGCCAGTAGTATTTCTCTAGCGGGAGGGCCGGGGCAAGAGACCCAGTACTTC
d_gene: TRBD2
len: 18
j_gene: TRBJ2-5
abundance: .
v_gene: TRBV19

CDR3aa: CAWSSGTREKLFF
CDR3nt: TGTGCCTGGAGTTCTGGTACCCGCGAAAAACTGTTTTTT
d_gene: .
len: 13
j_gene: TRBJ1-4
abundance: .
v_gene: TRBV30

CDR3aa: CASSLVAGGYTGELFF
CDR3nt: TGTGCCAGCAGCTTAGTAGCGGGAGGGTACACCGGGGAGCTGTTTTTT
d_gene: TRBD2
len: 16
j_gene: TRBJ2-2
abundance: .
v_gene: TRBV7-2

CDR3aa: CASSEAQTGRLSSGNTIYF
CDR3nt: TGTGCCAGCAGTGAAGCGCAGACAGGGAGACTTAGCTCTGGAAACACCATATATTTT
d_gene: TRBD1
len: 19
j_gene: TRBJ1-3
abundance: .
v_gene: TRBV6-1

CDR3aa: CASSTTGMNTEAFF
CDR3nt: TGTGCCAGCTCAACGACAGGGATGAACACTGAAGCTTTCTTT
d_gene: TRBD1
len: 14
j_gene: TRBJ1-1
abundance: few
v_gene: TRBV18

CDR3aa: CASSHTRVRVQAFF
CDR3nt: TGTGCCAGCAGTCATACCCGCGTCAGGGTGCAAGCTTTCTTT
d_gene: .
len: 14
j_gene: TRBJ1-1
abundance: .
v_gene: TRBV6-5

CDR3aa: CAWSVQRDYGYTF
CDR3nt: TGTGCCTGGAGTGTACAAAGGGACTATGGCTACACCTTC
d_gene: .
len: 13
j_gene: TRBJ1-2
abundance: once
v_gene: TRBV30

CDR3aa: CASSLRAEGAYEQYF
CDR3nt: TGCGCCAGCAGCTTGCGGGCCGAAGGGGCCTACGAGCAGTACTTC
d_gene: .
len: 15
j_gene: TRBJ2-7
abundance: .
v_gene: TRBV5-1

CDR3aa: CASSYGRGYGYTF
CDR3nt: TGTGCCAGCAGTTATGGACGGGGCTATGGCTACACCTTC
d_gene: .
len: 13
j_gene: TRBJ1-2
abundance: once
v_gene: TRBV2

CDR3aa: CASSPEGLRFGANVLTF
CDR3nt: TGTGCCAGCAGCCCTGAGGGTCTACGGTTTGGGGCCAACGTCCTGACTTTC
d_gene: .
len: 17
j_gene: TRBJ2-6
abundance: .
v_gene: TRBV5-8

CDR3aa: CASSFGPGNEQYF
CDR3nt: TGTGCCAGCAGCTTCGGACCCGGTAACGAGCAGTACTTC
d_gene: .
len: 13
j_gene: TRBJ2-7
abundance: .
v_gene: TRBV7-2

CDR3aa: CASSVLAGGPEDTQYF
CDR3nt: TGTGCCAGCAGCGTCCTAGCGGGAGGGCCGGAAGATACGCAGTATTTT
d_gene: TRBD2
len: 16
j_gene: TRBJ2-3
abundance: .
v_gene: TRBV9

CDR3aa: CASSQEGLAGTYEQYF
CDR3nt: TGTGCCAGCAGCCAAGAAGGCCTAGCGGGCACCTACGAGCAGTACTTC
d_gene: TRBD2
len: 16
j_gene: TRBJ2-7
abundance: .
v_gene: TRBV4-2

CDR3aa: CASSEGTSGNEQYF
CDR3nt: TGTGCCAGCAGTGAGGGGACTAGCGGGAACGAGCAGTACTTC
d_gene: TRBD2
len: 14
j_gene: TRBJ2-7
abundance: .
v_gene: TRBV25-1

CDR3aa: CASSPAGSGNSIGDIQYF
CDR3nt: TGTGCCAGCTCACCAGCGGGTAGCGGGAACTCGATTGGTGACATTCAGTACTTC
d_gene: TRBD2
len: 18
j_gene: TRBJ2-4
abundance: .
v_gene: TRBV18

CDR3aa: CASSLVLVGTGVSQPQHF
CDR3nt: TGTGCCAGCTCACTGGTCCTTGTCGGGACAGGGGTTAGTCAGCCCCAGCATTTT
d_gene: TRBD1
len: 18
j_gene: TRBJ1-5
abundance: .
v_gene: TRBV18

CDR3aa: CASSQDIKSDEQYF
CDR3nt: TGTGCCAGCAGCCAAGACATCAAGAGCGACGAGCAGTACTTC
d_gene: .
len: 14
j_gene: TRBJ2-7
abundance: .
v_gene: TRBV14

CDR3aa: CASSDGQGALGANVLTF
CDR3nt: TGTGCCAGCAGTGACGGACAGGGGGCGCTTGGGGCCAACGTCCTGACTTTC
d_gene: TRBD1
len: 17
j_gene: TRBJ2-6
abundance: .
v_gene: TRBV6-1

CDR3aa: CASSARTDTQYF
CDR3nt: TGTGCCAGCAGCGCACGCACAGATACGCAGTATTTT
d_gene: .
len: 12
j_gene: TRBJ2-3
abundance: .
v_gene: TRBV7-2

CDR3aa: CATRIAGETDTQYF
CDR3nt: TGTGCCACCAGGATAGCGGGAGAAACAGATACGCAGTATTTT
d_gene: TRBD2
len: 14
j_gene: TRBJ2-3
abundance: .
v_gene: TRBV10-3

CDR3aa: CASSFDGGAFYEQYF
CDR3nt: TGTGCCAGCAGCTTTGACGGGGGGGCATTCTACGAGCAGTACTTC
d_gene: TRBD2
len: 15
j_gene: TRBJ2-7
abundance: .
v_gene: TRBV5-1

CDR3aa: CASSEPGYEQYF
CDR3nt: TGTGCCAGCAGTGAACCGGGATACGAGCAGTACTTC
d_gene: .
len: 12
j_gene: TRBJ2-7
abundance: medium-sized
v_gene: TRBV6-1

CDR3aa: CASSQDWRGGGYGYTF
CDR3nt: TGTGCCAGCAGCCAAGATTGGAGAGGAGGGGGCTATGGCTACACCTTC
d_gene: .
len: 16
j_gene: TRBJ1-2
abundance: few
v_gene: TRBV14

CDR3aa: CASSADRGQFTEAFF
CDR3nt: TGTGCCAGCAGCGCCGACAGGGGGCAGTTCACTGAAGCTTTCTTT
d_gene: TRBD1
len: 15
j_gene: TRBJ1-1
abundance: few
v_gene: TRBV9

CDR3aa: CASSLDNFQETQYF
CDR3nt: TGTGCCAGCAGCCTCGACAATTTCCAAGAGACCCAGTACTTC
d_gene: .
len: 14
j_gene: TRBJ2-5
abundance: .
v_gene: TRBV7-9